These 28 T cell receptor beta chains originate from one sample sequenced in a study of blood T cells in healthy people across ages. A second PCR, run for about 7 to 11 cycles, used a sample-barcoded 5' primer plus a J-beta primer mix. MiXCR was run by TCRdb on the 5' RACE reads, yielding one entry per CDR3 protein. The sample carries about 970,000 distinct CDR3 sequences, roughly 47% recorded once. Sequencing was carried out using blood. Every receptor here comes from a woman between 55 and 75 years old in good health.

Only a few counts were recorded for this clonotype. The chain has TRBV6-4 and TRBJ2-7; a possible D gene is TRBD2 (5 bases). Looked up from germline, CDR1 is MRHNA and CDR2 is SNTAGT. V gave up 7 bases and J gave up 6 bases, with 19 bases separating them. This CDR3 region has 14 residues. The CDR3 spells CASIQPRLTGEQYF. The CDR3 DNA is TGTGCCAGCATTCAACCGCGACTAACGGGCGAGCAGTACTTC.

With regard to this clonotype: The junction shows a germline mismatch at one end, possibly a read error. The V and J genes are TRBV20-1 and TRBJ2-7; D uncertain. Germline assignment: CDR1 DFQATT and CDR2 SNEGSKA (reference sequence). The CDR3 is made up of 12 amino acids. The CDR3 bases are TGCAGTGCTGGAGACATAACCTACGAGCAGTACTTC. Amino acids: CSAGDITYEQYF.

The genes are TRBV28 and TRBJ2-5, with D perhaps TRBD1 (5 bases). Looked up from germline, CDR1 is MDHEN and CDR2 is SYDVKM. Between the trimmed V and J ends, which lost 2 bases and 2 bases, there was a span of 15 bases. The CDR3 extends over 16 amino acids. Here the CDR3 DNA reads TGTGCCAGCAGTTTAAATTTTGGAACAGGACAAGAGACCCAGTACTTC. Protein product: CASSLNFGTGQETQYF.

The DNA of the CDR3 is TGTGCCAGCAGCGGGCGGGTTGGGTACCAAGAGACCCAGTACTTC. Translating gives CASSGRVGYQETQYF. The chain employs TRBV11-2 and TRBJ2-5, with TRBD2 as a possible D gene (5 bases). Germline values: CDR1 SGHAT, CDR2 FQNNGV. The CDR3 spans 15 residues. V was pared by 5 bases and J by 0 bases, with 13 bases between.

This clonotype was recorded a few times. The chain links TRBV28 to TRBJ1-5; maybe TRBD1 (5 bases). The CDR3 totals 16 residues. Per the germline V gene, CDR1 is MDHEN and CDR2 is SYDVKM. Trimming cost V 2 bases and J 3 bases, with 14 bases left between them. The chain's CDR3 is CASSLGASGINQPQHF. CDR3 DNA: TGTGCCAGCAGTTTAGGGGCCAGCGGAATCAATCAGCCCCAGCATTTT.

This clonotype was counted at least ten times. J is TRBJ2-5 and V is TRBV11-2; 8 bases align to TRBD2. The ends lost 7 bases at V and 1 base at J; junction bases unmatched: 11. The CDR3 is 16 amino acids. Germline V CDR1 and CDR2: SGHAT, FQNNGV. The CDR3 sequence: CASTPAGGPFQETQYF. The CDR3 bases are TGTGCCAGCACGCCCGCGGGAGGCCCATTCCAAGAGACCCAGTACTTC.

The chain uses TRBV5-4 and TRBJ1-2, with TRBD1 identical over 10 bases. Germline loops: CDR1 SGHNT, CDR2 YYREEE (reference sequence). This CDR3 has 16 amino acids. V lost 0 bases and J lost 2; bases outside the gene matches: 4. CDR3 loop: CASSLALTGGNYGYTF. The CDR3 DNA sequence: TGTGCCAGCAGCTTGGCCCTGACAGGGGGCAACTATGGCTACACCTTC.

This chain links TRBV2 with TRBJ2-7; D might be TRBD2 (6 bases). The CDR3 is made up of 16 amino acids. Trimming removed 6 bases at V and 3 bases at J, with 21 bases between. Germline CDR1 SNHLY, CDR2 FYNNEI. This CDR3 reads CASSYSGSPLFYEQYF. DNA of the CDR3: TGTGCCAGCAGCTATTCCGGGAGCCCCCTCTTCTACGAGCAGTACTTC. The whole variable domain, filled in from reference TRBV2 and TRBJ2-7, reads EPEVTQTPSHQVTQMGQEVILRCVPISNHLYFYWYRQILGQKVEFLVSFYNNEISEKSEIFDDQFSVERPDGSNFTLKIRSTKLEDSAMYFCASSYSGSPLFYEQYFGPGTRLTVT.

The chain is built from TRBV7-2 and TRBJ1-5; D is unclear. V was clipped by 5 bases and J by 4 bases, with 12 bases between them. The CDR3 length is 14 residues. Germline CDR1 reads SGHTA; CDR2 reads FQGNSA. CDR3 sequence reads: CASSTRLGNQPQHF. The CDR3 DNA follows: TGTGCCAGCAGCACAAGACTGGGGAATCAGCCCCAGCATTTT.

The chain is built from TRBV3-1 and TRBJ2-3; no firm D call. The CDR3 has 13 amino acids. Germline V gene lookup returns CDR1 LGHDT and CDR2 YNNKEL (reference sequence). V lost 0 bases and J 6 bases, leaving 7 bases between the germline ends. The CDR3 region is CASSQEPVDTQYF. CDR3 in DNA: TGTGCCAGCAGCCAAGAACCTGTGGATACGCAGTATTTT.

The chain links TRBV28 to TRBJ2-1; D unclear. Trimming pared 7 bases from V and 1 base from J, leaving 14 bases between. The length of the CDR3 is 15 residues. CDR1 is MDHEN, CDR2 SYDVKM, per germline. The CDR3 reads CASTPSSGSYNEQFF. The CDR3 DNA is TGTGCCAGCACCCCTTCGTCCGGGTCCTACAATGAGCAGTTCTTC.

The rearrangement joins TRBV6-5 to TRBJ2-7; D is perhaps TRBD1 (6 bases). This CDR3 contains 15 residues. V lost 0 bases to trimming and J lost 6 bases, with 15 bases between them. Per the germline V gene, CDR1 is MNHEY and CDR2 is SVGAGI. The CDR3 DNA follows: TGTGCCAGCAGTTACTCGAACAGGGCAGTGGGCGAGCAGTACTTC. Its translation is CASSYSNRAVGEQYF.

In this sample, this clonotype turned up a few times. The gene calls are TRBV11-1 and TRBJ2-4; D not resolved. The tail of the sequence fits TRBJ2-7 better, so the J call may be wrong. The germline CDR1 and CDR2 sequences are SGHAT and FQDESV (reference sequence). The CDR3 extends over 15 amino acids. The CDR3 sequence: CASSSTPVAGDEQYF. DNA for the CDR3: TGTGCCAGCAGCTCAACCCCGGTTGCTGGCGACGAGCAGTACTTC.

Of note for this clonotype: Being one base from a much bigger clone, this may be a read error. CDR3 coding DNA: TGTGCCAACAGCTCACGCACAGGGGCGGGAGAAAAACTGTTTTTT. It codes for CANSSRTGAGEKLFF. The chain links TRBV7-2 to TRBJ1-4, with TRBD1 identical over 7 bases. Germline values: CDR1 SGHTA, CDR2 FQGNSA. The CDR3 runs to 15 residues.

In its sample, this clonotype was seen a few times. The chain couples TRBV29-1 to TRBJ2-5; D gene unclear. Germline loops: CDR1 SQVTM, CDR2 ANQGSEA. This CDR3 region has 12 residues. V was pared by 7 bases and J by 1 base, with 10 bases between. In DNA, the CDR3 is TGCAGCGACGCCCCCAGCCAAGAGACCCAGTACTTC. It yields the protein CSDAPSQETQYF. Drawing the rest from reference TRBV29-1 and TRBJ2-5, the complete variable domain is SAVISQKPSRDICQRGTSLTIQCQVDSQVTMMFWYRQQPGQSLTLIATANQGSEATYESGFVIDKFPISRPNLTFSTLTVSNMSPEDSSIYLCSDAPSQETQYFGPGTRLLVL.

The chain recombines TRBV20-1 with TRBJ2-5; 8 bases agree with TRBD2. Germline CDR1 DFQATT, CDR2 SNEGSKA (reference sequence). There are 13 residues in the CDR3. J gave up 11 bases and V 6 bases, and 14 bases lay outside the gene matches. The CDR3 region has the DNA TGCAGTGCAAAGATTAGCGGGGTCAGAGAGCAGTACTTC. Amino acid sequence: CSAKISGVREQYF.

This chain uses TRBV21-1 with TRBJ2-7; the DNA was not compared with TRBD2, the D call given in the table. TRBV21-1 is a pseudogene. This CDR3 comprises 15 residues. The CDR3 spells CASSKAESSASEQYF. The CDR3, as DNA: TGTGCCAGCAGCAAAGCAGAATCTAGCGCGAGCGAGCAGTACTTC.

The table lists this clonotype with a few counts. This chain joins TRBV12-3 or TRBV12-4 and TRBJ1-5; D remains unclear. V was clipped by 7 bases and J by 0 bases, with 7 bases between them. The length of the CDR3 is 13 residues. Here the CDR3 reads CASTKNSNQPQHF. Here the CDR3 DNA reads TGTGCCAGCACCAAAAATAGCAATCAGCCCCAGCATTTT.

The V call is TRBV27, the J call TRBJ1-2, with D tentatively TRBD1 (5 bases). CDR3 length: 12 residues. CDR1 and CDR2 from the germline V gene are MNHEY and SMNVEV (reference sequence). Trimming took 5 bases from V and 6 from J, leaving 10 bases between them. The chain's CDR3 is CASSGGANGYTF. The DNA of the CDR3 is TGTGCCAGCAGTGGAGGGGCGAATGGCTACACCTTC.

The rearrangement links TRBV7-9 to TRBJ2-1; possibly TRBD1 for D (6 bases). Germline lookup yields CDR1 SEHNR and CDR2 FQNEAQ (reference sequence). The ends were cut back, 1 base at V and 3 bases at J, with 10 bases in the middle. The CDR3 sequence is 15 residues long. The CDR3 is CASSLGDNNYNEQFF. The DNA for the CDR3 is TGTGCCAGCAGCTTAGGGGACAACAACTACAATGAGCAGTTCTTC.

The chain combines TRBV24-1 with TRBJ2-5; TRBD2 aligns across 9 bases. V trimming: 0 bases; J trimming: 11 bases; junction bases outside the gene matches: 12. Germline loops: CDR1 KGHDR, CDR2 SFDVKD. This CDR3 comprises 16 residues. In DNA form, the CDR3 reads TGTGCCACCAGTGATTTGCGGCGGGAGGGTAATAATGAGCAGTACTTC. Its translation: CATSDLRREGNNEQYF.

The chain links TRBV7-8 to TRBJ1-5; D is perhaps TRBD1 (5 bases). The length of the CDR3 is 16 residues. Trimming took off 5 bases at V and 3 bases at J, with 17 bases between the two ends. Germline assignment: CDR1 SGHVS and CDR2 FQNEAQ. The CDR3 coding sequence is TGTGCCAGCAGCCCGAATCTTGACAGATTCAATCAGCCCCAGCATTTT. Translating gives CASSPNLDRFNQPQHF.

CDR3 sequence reads: CASSQDRDRGFSGETQYF. CDR3 DNA sequence: TGCGCCAGCAGCCAAGATCGGGACAGGGGCTTTTCGGGAGAGACCCAGTACTTC. V and J are TRBV4-3 and TRBJ2-5; TRBD1 agrees at 10 bases. Germline V lookup: CDR1 LGHNA, CDR2 YSLEER. J gave up 4 bases and V 0 bases, and 11 bases lay outside the gene matches. This CDR3 has 18 amino acids.

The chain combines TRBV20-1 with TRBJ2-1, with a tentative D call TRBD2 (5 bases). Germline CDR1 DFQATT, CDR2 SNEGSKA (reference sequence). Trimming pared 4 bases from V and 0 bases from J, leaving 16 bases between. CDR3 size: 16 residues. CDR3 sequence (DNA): TGCAGTGCTACATCCCGGGAATCTAGCTCCTACAATGAGCAGTTCTTC. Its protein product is CSATSRESSSYNEQFF.

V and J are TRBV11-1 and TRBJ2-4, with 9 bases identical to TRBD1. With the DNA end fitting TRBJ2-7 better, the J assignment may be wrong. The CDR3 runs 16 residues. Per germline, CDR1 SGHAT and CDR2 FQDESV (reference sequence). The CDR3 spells CASSSPTGTGYYEQYF. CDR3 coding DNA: TGTGCCAGCAGCTCGCCCACCGGGACAGGGTACTACGAGCAGTACTTC.

In DNA form, the CDR3 reads TGTGCCAGCAGTTATAAACGGCACAATGAGCAGTTCTTC. Encoded protein: CASSYKRHNEQFF. The V gene is TRBV27, the J gene TRBJ2-1; D unclear. Per germline, CDR1 MNHEY and CDR2 SMNVEV (reference sequence). The length of the CDR3 is 13 residues. Between the trimmed V and J ends, which lost 4 bases and 5 bases, there was a span of 9 bases.

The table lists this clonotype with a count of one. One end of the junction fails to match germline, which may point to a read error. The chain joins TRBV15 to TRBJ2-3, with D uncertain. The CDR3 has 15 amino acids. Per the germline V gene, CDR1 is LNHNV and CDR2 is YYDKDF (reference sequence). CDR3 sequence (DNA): TGTGCCACCAGCAGGGACCCAAAGGCGGCAGATACGCGGTATTTT. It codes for CATSRDPKAADTRYF.

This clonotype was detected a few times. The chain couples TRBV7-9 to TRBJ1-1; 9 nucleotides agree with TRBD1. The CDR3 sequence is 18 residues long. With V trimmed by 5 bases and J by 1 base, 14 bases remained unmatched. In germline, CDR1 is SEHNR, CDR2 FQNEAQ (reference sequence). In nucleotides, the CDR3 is TGTGCCAGCAGCCCGATCTTCGTTGGGACAGGGAAGAACACTGAAGCTTTCTTT. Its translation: CASSPIFVGTGKNTEAFF.